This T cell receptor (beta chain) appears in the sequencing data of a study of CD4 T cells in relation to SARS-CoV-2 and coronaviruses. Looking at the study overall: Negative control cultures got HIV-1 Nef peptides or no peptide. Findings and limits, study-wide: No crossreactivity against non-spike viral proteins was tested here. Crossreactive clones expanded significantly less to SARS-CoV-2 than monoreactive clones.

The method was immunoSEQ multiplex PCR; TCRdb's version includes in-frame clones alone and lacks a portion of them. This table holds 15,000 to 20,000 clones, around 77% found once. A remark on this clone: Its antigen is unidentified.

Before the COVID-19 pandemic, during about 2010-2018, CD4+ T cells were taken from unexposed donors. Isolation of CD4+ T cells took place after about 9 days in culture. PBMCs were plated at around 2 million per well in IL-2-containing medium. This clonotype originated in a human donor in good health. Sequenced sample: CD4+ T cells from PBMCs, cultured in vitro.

The DNA for the CDR3 is TGTGCCAGCAGACATCGGGACAAAGCCTACGAGCAGTACTTC. Translated, it gives CASRHRDKAYEQYF. The rearrangement joins TRBV6-5 to TRBJ2-7; possible D gene TRBD1, 6 bases. V was pared by 6 bases and J by 2 bases, with 14 bases between. Per the germline V gene, CDR1 is MNHEY and CDR2 is SVGAGI. This CDR3 contains 14 residues.